The rows below give T cell receptor beta chains drawn from one sample of a study of vaccination and CD4 T cells after COVID-19. From the PCR reads, TCRdb called clonotypes with MiXCR, one entry per CDR3 protein. The data contain roughly 18,000 distinct CDR3 sequences, around 78% of them singletons. Which antigens these TCRs recognize remains unknown. The material sequenced was CD4+ T cells from blood, cultured in vitro, taken after SARS-CoV-2 vaccination. Receptors originate from a human donor who received a COVID-19 vaccine. Both conserved end residues are part of each CDR3. A D gene is named only where the DNA matches it firmly. Expanded clones are given a class, and other clones once, few, many or no size at all.

>TRBD1|-|TRBV6-1|TRBJ1-3|13
CAIYRGAGNTIYF
TGTGCCATTTACAGGGGTGCTGGAAACACCATATATTTT
>-|-|TRBV20-1|TRBJ1-2|13
CSARPGGAYGYTF
TGCAGTGCTAGACCCGGGGGGGCCTATGGCTACACCTTC
>-|-|TRBV4-1|TRBJ2-2|15
CASSQERVGTGELFF
TGCGCCAGCAGCCAAGAAAGGGTAGGCACCGGGGAGCTGTTTTTT
>TRBD1|-|TRBV30|TRBJ1-5|15
CAWSDGDRGGQPQHF
TGTGCCTGGAGTGACGGGGACAGGGGAGGTCAGCCCCAGCATTTT
>-|-|TRBV21-1|TRBJ1-3|14
CARIKRGNGNTIYF
TGTGCCAGAATTAAAAGGGGGAATGGAAACACCATATATTTT
>TRBD1|-|TRBV7-2|TRBJ1-6|16
CASSLGQGPYNSPLHF
TGTGCCAGCAGCTTAGGACAGGGGCCCTATAATTCACCCCTCCACTTT
>-|few|TRBV20-1|TRBJ1-3|15
CSARDTGIAGNTIYF
TGCAGTGCTAGAGATACGGGGATCGCTGGAAACACCATATATTTT
>-|-|TRBV6-5|TRBJ2-7|15
CASSYSRGGAYEQYF
TGTGCCAGCAGTTACTCGAGGGGGGGGGCCTACGAGCAGTACTTC
>TRBD2|-|TRBV27|TRBJ2-5|13
CASRRSGGQTQYF
TGTGCCAGCAGACGTAGCGGGGGTCAGACCCAGTACTTC
>-|-|TRBV10-3|TRBJ1-1|14
CAIRKDRQNTEAFF
TGTGCCATCAGGAAAGACAGGCAGAACACTGAAGCTTTCTTT
>-|few|TRBV6-1|TRBJ1-2|13
CASSAFGDYGYTF
TGTGCCAGCAGTGCTTTTGGGGACTATGGCTACACCTTC
>TRBD1|-|TRBV24-1|TRBJ2-3|16
CATSIPTGQGSDTQYF
TGTGCCACCAGTATACCGACCGGACAGGGGTCAGATACGCAGTATTTT
>-|-|TRBV7-2|TRBJ1-2|11
CASSLEFGYTF
TGTGCCAGCAGCTTAGAGTTTGGCTACACCTTC
>-|-|TRBV10-2|TRBJ1-1|15
CASSYDLRGNTEAFF
TGCGCCAGCAGTTACGACCTACGGGGGAACACTGAAGCTTTCTTT
>-|-|TRBV7-9|TRBJ2-2|16
CASVPWDLSNTGELFF
TGTGCCAGCGTACCCTGGGACCTATCGAACACCGGGGAGCTGTTTTTT
>-|-|TRBV19|TRBJ2-3|13
CASSSGDTDTQYF
TGTGCCAGTAGTAGCGGAGACACAGATACGCAGTATTTT
>-|-|TRBV2|TRBJ2-5|14
CASREGRGGETQYF
TGTGCCAGCAGGGAAGGGCGAGGAGGAGAGACCCAGTACTTC
>-|-|TRBV25-1|TRBJ2-5|15
CASSKGGLGWETQYF
TGTGCCAGCAGTAAAGGGGGTCTCGGGTGGGAGACCCAGTACTTC
>TRBD2|-|TRBV10-3|TRBJ2-5|15
CAISVVAGGQETQYF
TGTGCCATCAGTGTTGTAGCGGGGGGGCAAGAGACCCAGTACTTC
>-|-|TRBV7-6|TRBJ2-5|14
CASSLRTGLETQYF
TGTGCCAGCAGCTTAAGGACGGGGTTAGAGACCCAGTACTTC
>TRBD2|-|TRBV20-1|TRBJ2-2|16
CSARDLRGGNTGELFF
TGCAGTGCTAGAGATCTACGGGGGGGCAACACCGGGGAGCTGTTTTTT
>-|-|TRBV20-1|TRBJ1-1|13
CSARKGSNTEAFF
TGCAGTGCTAGAAAGGGGTCGAACACTGAAGCTTTCTTT